This T cell receptor (beta chain) was identified during a study of T-cell reconstitution after alpha-beta-depleted transplantation in children. TCRbeta library construction was performed incorporating unique molecular identifiers. TCRdb redid the calling of the PCR reads with MiXCR, one entry per CDR3 protein. Of about 640,000 distinct CDR3 sequences in the sample, 16% were seen once. The CDR3 is 18 residues long. With 6 bases clipped from V and 2 bases from J, the junction kept 10 bases outside the gene matches. The sequencing used PBMCs from the stem cell graft donor, collected from the stem cell graft. The rearrangement joins TRBV12-3 or TRBV12-4 to TRBJ2-2, with 12 bases identical to TRBD2. This receptor was identified in a human donor who donated a stem cell graft to a child with acute myeloid leukemia. The CDR3 sequence is CASSRGLAGRINTGELFF. CDR3 coding DNA: TGTGCCAGCAGCCGGGGACTAGCGGGCCGTATAAACACCGGGGAGCTGTTTTTT.